Below, one T cell receptor (beta chain) is given with its context. This record comes from a study of blood T cell repertoires in COVID-19. Overall study context: COVID-19 samples collected from the United States, Italy and Spain covered acute and convalescent phases.

Authors' analysis steps: How many nucleated cells were present was estimated from reference gene primer amplification. Measured with immunoSEQ multiplex PCR; TCRdb has only the in-frame clones, and not every one. Clone size and the V and J calls come from that table; the DNA yielded D and trimming. This sample yields some 150,000 clones, of which about nine tenths are seen a single time; 10% belongs to the top ten. The germline CDR1 and CDR2 sequences are LGHDT and YNNKEL (reference sequence). The V gene end was trimmed by 5 bases and the J gene end by 4 bases; junction bases not matched to a gene: 17. The CDR3 covers 20 residues.

V gene TRBV3-1 (or the pseudogene TRBV3-2) combines with J gene TRBJ2-2, with 12 bases matching TRBD2. What was sequenced was peripheral blood. This TCR was recovered from a man aged 45 to 65 with active or convalescent COVID-19. CDR3 sequence: CASSDPPGTSGLVGTGELFF. For the CDR3, the DNA is TGTGCCAGCAGCGACCCCCCCGGGACTAGCGGGCTTGTTGGCACCGGGGAGCTGTTTTTT.